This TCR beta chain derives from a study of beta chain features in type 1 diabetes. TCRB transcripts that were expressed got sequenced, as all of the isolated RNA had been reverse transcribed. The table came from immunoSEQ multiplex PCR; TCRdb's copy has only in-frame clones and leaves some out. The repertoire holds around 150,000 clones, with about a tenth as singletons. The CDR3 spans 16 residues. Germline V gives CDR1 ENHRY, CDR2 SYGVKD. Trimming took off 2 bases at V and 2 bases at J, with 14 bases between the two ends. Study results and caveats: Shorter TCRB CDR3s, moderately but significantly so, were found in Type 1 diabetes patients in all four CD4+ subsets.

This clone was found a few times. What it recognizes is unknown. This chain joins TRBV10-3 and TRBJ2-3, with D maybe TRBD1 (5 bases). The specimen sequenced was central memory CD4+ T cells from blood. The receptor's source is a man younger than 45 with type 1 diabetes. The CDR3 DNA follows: TGTGCCATCAGTGAGCCCCGGACAACCTCCACAGATACGCAGTATTTT. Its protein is CAISEPRTTSTDTQYF.